This record covers a single T cell receptor beta chain. The entry originates in a study of shared clonotypes between healthy human individuals. The J segment lost 5 bases and the V segment lost 2 bases, leaving 11 bases of the junction unmatched. Germline loops: CDR1 MGHRA, CDR2 YSYEKL. The CDR3 length is 18 residues. Here immunoSEQ multiplex PCR was the method, and the copy in TCRdb shows in-frame clones only, minus some. This table holds 2 million to 2.5 million clones, 95% found once. Everyone who donated was a Caucasian adult who lived in Nashville, Tennessee. Sample: naive CD4+ T cells sorted from blood. Subset meaning: CD45RA+ positively selected. This receptor was identified in a man between 18 and 29 years old in good health. The chain joins TRBV4-1 to TRBJ2-3; 12 bases map to TRBD2. Here the CDR3 reads CASSQSPSGGAVVDTQYF. The DNA of the CDR3 is TGCGCCAGCAGCCAAAGTCCTAGCGGGGGGGCCGTGGTAGATACGCAGTATTTT.